One sample yielded the 14 T cell receptor beta chains listed below, sequenced in a study of T cells in Graves' hyperthyroidism and ophthalmopathy. What was amplified from RNA transcripts were TCR beta CDR3 regions. The HTBI primer set served for first-round RT-PCR of the TCR CDR3. From the multiplex PCR reads, TCRdb called clonotypes with MiXCR, one entry per CDR3 protein. This sample has 300,000 to 450,000 distinct CDR3 sequences, with about a sixth found just once. The sample taken for sequencing was blood. Receptor source: a woman younger than 45 with Graves' hyperthyroidism that later progressed to Graves' ophthalmopathy.

This clonotype was found many times. This rearrangement joins TRBV7-2 to TRBJ1-1, with D maybe TRBD1 (5 bases). CDR3 length: 13 residues. Per germline, CDR1 SGHTA and CDR2 FQGNSA. Trimming stripped 6 bases from V and 1 base from J, with 9 bases between. The CDR3 reads CASSGDSNTEAFF. For the CDR3, the DNA is TGTGCCAGCAGTGGGGACTCGAACACTGAAGCTTTCTTT.

The chain joins TRBV5-1 to TRBJ2-2; tentative D call: TRBD1 (6 bases). V shed 1 base and J shed 4 bases, with 14 bases lying between them. CDR3 length: 16 amino acids. Germline loops: CDR1 SGHRS, CDR2 YFSETQ. In DNA form, the CDR3 reads TGCGCCAGCAGCTTGCCCAGGGGCGAGATCACCGGGGAGCTGTTTTTT. Protein sequence: CASSLPRGEITGELFF.

This clonotype occurred many times. The chain links TRBV5-1 to TRBJ2-3; D is unresolved. Germline V CDR1 and CDR2: SGHRS, YFSETQ. The CDR3 is 14 amino acids. The V end was cut by 0 bases, the J end by 6 bases, with 11 bases between. The CDR3 spells CASSLGSGYDTQYF. DNA for the CDR3: TGCGCCAGCAGCTTGGGCTCCGGATACGATACGCAGTATTTT.

The chain has TRBV24-1 and TRBJ2-3, with D possibly matching TRBD1 (6 bases). V was shortened by 5 bases and J by 2 bases, with 10 bases between the two germline ends. Germline CDR1 reads KGHDR; CDR2 reads SFDVKD. CDR3 size: 14 residues. Here the CDR3 DNA reads TGTGCCACCAGTGGGGCAGGGGCCACAGATACGCAGTATTTT. This sequence encodes CATSGAGATDTQYF.

V and J are TRBV7-8 and TRBJ2-2; D uncertain. CDR3 length: 15 amino acids. V was pared by 1 base and J by 1 base, with 7 bases between. Germline loops: CDR1 SGHVS, CDR2 FQNEAQ. The CDR3 is CASSLEVENTGELFF. The CDR3 nucleotides are TGTGCCAGCAGCTTAGAGGTAGAGAACACCGGGGAGCTGTTTTTT.

This clonotype was picked up a small number of times. This chain links TRBV19 with TRBJ1-2, with D possibly being TRBD1 (6 bases). V was cut by 0 bases and J by 3 bases, with 17 bases left in between. Germline lookup yields CDR1 LNHDA and CDR2 SQIVND (reference sequence). CDR3 length equals 17 residues. The CDR3 is CASSIDWATGLHYGYTF. In DNA form, the CDR3 reads TGTGCCAGTAGTATAGATTGGGCCACAGGGTTGCACTATGGCTACACCTTC.

This clonotype has a count of ten or more. This rearrangement joins TRBV7-9 to TRBJ1-1, with a possible D match to TRBD1 (6 bases). This CDR3 contains 13 residues. Trimming cost V 2 bases and J 6 bases, with 10 bases left between them. The germline gives CDR1 SEHNR, CDR2 FQNEAQ (reference sequence). The CDR3: CASSLQGRAEAFF. The CDR3 nucleotides are TGTGCCAGCAGCTTACAGGGGCGGGCTGAAGCTTTCTTT.

In this sample, this clonotype turned up many times. The genes are TRBV18 and TRBJ1-2; D is unresolved. V dropped 3 bases and J dropped 5 bases, with 13 bases sitting between them. Germline CDR1 reads KGHSH; CDR2 reads LQKENI. This CDR3 has 14 amino acids. The CDR3 DNA follows: TGTGCCAGCTCACCCCGGACGGGATATTATGGCTACACCTTC. Amino acid sequence: CASSPRTGYYGYTF.

The rearrangement uses TRBV7-3 and TRBJ1-2; D uncertain. The CDR3 has 15 residues. V dropped 0 bases and J dropped 5 bases, with 13 bases sitting between them. Germline V CDR1 and CDR2: SGHTA, FQGTGA. CDR3 region: CASSLTGRVGYGYTF. CDR3 bases: TGTGCCAGCAGCTTAACGGGCAGAGTGGGATATGGCTACACCTTC.

The rearrangement joins TRBV28 to TRBJ2-3; D gene unclear. This CDR3 spans 14 amino acids. Germline assignment: CDR1 MDHEN and CDR2 SYDVKM. Deletions cut 5 bases from V and 3 bases from J, with 12 bases between. CDR3 loop: CASSDNLLTDTQYF. CDR3 DNA sequence: TGTGCCAGCAGTGATAATCTACTAACAGATACGCAGTATTTT. The entire variable domain, with the rest obtained from reference TRBV28 and TRBJ2-3, is as follows: DVKVTQSSRYLVKRTGEKVFLECVQDMDHENMFWYRQDPGLGLRLIYFSYDVKMKEKGDIPEGYSVSREKKERFSLILESASTNQTSMYLCASSDNLLTDTQYFGPGTRLTVL.

About this clonotype: A junction boundary mismatches the germline segment, possibly from a read error. The DNA for the CDR3 is TGTGCCAGCTCACCCCGGACGGGACTAGCGGGCTCCCACGAGCAGTACTTC. It specifies CASSPRTGLAGSHEQYF. This chain uses TRBV18 with TRBJ2-7, with 12 bases lining up with TRBD2. This CDR3 comprises 17 residues. Looked up from germline, CDR1 is KGHSH and CDR2 is LQKENI.

This clonotype was recorded at least ten times. The genes are TRBV20-1 and TRBJ2-4, with TRBD2 matching 9 bases. Unmatched junction bases numbered 10, after V lost 5 bases and J lost 8 bases. The length of the CDR3 is 14 residues. CDR1 DFQATT and CDR2 SNEGSKA come from the germline V gene (reference sequence). CDR3 in DNA: TGCAGTGCTTTAACCGGGACTAGCAGTGACATTCAGTACTTC. Its protein is CSALTGTSSDIQYF.

The table lists this clonotype with many counts. This rearrangement joins TRBV12-3 or TRBV12-4 to TRBJ1-2; TRBD1 aligns across 8 bases. Unmatched junction bases numbered 4, after V lost 4 bases and J lost 12 bases. This CDR3 is 11 amino acids long. CDR3 in amino acids: CASSYGQGNTF. In nucleotides, the CDR3 is TGTGCCAGCAGTTATGGACAGGGTAACACCTTC.

This clonotype was counted ten times or more. The chain is built from TRBV2 and TRBJ2-2; 9 positions agree with TRBD1. V lost 2 bases, J lost 4 bases, and 5 bases stayed unmatched. CDR3 size: 16 residues. The germline gives CDR1 SNHLY, CDR2 FYNNEI. The CDR3 loop reads CASSEPRQGVTGELFF. CDR3 DNA: TGTGCCAGCAGTGAACCACGACAGGGGGTCACCGGGGAGCTGTTTTTT.